This TCR beta chain stems from a study of T cell changes during pregnancy in multiple sclerosis. The method was immunoSEQ multiplex PCR; TCRdb's version includes in-frame clones alone and lacks a portion of them. This table has roughly 48,000 clones, 85% to 95% appearing once. The CDR3 spans 16 residues. Germline CDR1 is SNHLY and CDR2 is FYNNEI. Trimming removed 8 bases from V and 2 bases from J; junction bases left unmatched: 7. This TCR came from a female donor with multiple sclerosis, enrolled in a pregnancy study. The chain employs TRBV2 and TRBJ2-6; TRBD1 agrees at 9 bases. Sequencing used CD4+ T cells from peripheral blood mononuclear cells, obtained in the third trimester of pregnancy. CDR3 loop: CASVLQGAPGANVLTF. CDR3 in DNA: TGTGCCAGCGTCTTACAGGGGGCCCCTGGGGCCAACGTCCTGACTTTC.